This T cell receptor (beta chain) was documented in a study of sequential checkpoint blockade in melanoma. Per the germline V gene, CDR1 is SGHNT and CDR2 is YYREEE (reference sequence). This CDR3 has 15 amino acids. V shed 1 base and J shed 2 bases, with 12 bases lying between them. Here immunoSEQ multiplex PCR was the method, and the copy in TCRdb shows in-frame clones only, minus some. The sample lists fewer than 15,000 clones, almost 75% occurring once. This sample's treatment: randomized to nivolumab then ipilimumab (arm A) or the reverse (arm B). This clonotype was sampled from a human donor with melanoma. The chain combines TRBV5-4 with TRBJ1-2; D gene unclear. The sequencing used CD8+ T cells sorted from blood (inferred from file names), collected from a patient given nivolumab and ipilimumab in sequence. CDR3 coding DNA: TGTGCCAGCAGCTTGTCGAGGGAGCCGAACTATGGCTACACCTTC. Translating gives CASSLSREPNYGYTF.